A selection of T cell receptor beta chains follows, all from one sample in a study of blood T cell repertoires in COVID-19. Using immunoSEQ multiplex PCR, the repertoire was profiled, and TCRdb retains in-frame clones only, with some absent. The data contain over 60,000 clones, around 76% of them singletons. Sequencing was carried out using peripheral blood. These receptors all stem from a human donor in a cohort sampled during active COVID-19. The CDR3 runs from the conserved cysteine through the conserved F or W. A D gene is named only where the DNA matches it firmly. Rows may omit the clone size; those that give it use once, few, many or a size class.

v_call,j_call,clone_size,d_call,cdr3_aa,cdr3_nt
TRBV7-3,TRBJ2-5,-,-,CASSFSSQQTQYF,TGTGCCAGCAGCTTCTCTAGCCAGCAGACCCAGTACTTC
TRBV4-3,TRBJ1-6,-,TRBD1,CASSLGTGRDSPLHF,TGCGCCAGCAGCCTGGGGACAGGGCGTGATTCACCCCTCCACTTT
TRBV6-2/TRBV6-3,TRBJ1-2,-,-,CASSYVGDGGYTF,TGTGCCAGCAGTTACGTGGGAGATGGTGGCTACACCTTC
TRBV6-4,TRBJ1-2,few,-,CASSDSSVGGNYGYTF,TGTGCCAGCAGTGACTCGAGTGTCGGGGGTAACTATGGCTACACCTTC
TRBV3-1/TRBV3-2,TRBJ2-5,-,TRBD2,CASSQGLAGGAETQYF,TGTGCCAGCAGCCAAGGACTAGCGGGGGGCGCGGAGACCCAGTACTTC
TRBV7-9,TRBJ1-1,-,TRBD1,CASSLVPGQGARAFF,TGTGCCAGCAGCTTAGTCCCCGGACAGGGGGCTAGAGCTTTCTTT
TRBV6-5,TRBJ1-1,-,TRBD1,CASSPAGTGDLSAFF,TGTGCCAGCAGTCCAGCGGGGACAGGGGATCTTTCGGCTTTCTTT
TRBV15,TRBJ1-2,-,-,CATSRDWSFGGYGYTF,TGTGCCACCAGCAGAGATTGGAGTTTCGGTGGCTATGGCTACACCTTC
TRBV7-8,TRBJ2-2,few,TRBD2,CASSLGLAGNTGELFF,TGTGCCAGCAGCTTAGGACTAGCGGGAAACACCGGGGAGCTGTTTTTT
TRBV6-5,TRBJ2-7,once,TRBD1,CATLDRNAYEQYF,TGTGCCACACTGGACAGGAATGCCTACGAGCAGTACTTC
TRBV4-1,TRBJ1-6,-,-,CASSQLSLNSPLHF,TGCGCCAGCAGCCAACTTTCCCTTAATTCACCCCTCCACTTT
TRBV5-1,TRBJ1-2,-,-,CASSLDSWSGYTF,TGCGCCAGCAGCTTGGACAGCTGGTCGGGCTACACCTTC
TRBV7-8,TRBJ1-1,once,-,CASSLKRRTEAFF,TGTGCCAGCAGCCTGAAAAGGCGGACTGAAGCTTTCTTT
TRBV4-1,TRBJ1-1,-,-,CASSQQGRSSEAFF,TGCGCCAGCAGCCAACAGGGAAGGAGCTCTGAAGCTTTCTTT
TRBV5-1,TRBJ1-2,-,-,CASSSGLNYGYTF,TGCGCCAGCAGTTCGGGTCTTAACTATGGCTACACCTTC
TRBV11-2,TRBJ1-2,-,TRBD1,CASRQTGAGVDTF,TGTGCCAGCAGGCAAACAGGGGCCGGGGTCGACACCTTC
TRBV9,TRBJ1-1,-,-,CASSASTESQTEAFF,TGTGCCAGCAGCGCGTCCACGGAGAGCCAGACTGAAGCTTTCTTT
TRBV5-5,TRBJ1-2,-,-,CASTPSPGQRVLRGYTF,TGTGCCAGCACCCCTTCCCCGGGCCAGAGGGTTTTACGTGGCTACACCTTC